The entry below gives a single T cell receptor (beta chain) sequence along with its context. This entry comes from a study of cytotoxic CD8 clonotypes in ibrutinib-treated CLL. Across the whole study: Approximately 25 partial and 2 complete responses; at median 68 months, approximately 14 remitted, about twelve progressed.

The table came from immunoSEQ multiplex PCR; TCRdb's copy has only in-frame clones and leaves some out. The data contain around 150,000 clones, 70% to 90% of them seen just once; the ten biggest clones take up 3%. The V end lost 6 bases, the J end lost 4 bases, and 12 bases lay between the germline ends. This CDR3 is 13 amino acids long. In germline, CDR1 is MNHNS, CDR2 SASEGT. The specimen comprised PBMCs, sampled at disease progression, from a patient treated with ibrutinib. The chain uses TRBV6-1 and TRBJ1-1; D might be TRBD1 (6 bases). The TCR originated in a human donor with chronic lymphocytic leukemia. For the CDR3, the DNA is TGTGCCAGCAGCCAACTAGGGGGCACTGAAGCTTTCTTT. This translates into CASSQLGGTEAFF.